This T cell receptor beta chain was documented in a study of blood T cell repertoires in COVID-19. Overall study context: COVID-19 samples collected from the United States, Italy and Spain covered acute and convalescent phases. Sources were T cells, B-cell-depleted T cells, or PBMCs; the material itself was cDNA or gDNA.

Per the original data handling: It was from reference gene primer amplification that nucleated cell counts were estimated. Clones were read by immunoSEQ multiplex PCR, and TCRdb kept only the in-frame ones, dropping some. The V and J calls and clone size were taken over from that table, and D and trimming were inferred from the DNA. The sample lists 250,000 to 350,000 clones; around 85% were seen once. Seattle's cohort entered during active infection and was followed longitudinally. With V trimmed by 3 bases and J by 6 bases, 5 bases remained unmatched. This CDR3 comprises 15 residues. Per the germline V gene, CDR1 is LNHDA and CDR2 is SQIVND (reference sequence).

The source of this sequence is a human donor with COVID-19, enrolled during active disease. The donor label of this sample is uncertain. Sequencing was performed on peripheral blood. The chain couples TRBV19 to TRBJ2-6, with 7 bases that match TRBD1. The CDR3 spells CASSMRQGVANVLTF. In DNA form, the CDR3 reads TGTGCCAGTAGTATGAGGCAGGGGGTGGCCAACGTCCTGACTTTC.